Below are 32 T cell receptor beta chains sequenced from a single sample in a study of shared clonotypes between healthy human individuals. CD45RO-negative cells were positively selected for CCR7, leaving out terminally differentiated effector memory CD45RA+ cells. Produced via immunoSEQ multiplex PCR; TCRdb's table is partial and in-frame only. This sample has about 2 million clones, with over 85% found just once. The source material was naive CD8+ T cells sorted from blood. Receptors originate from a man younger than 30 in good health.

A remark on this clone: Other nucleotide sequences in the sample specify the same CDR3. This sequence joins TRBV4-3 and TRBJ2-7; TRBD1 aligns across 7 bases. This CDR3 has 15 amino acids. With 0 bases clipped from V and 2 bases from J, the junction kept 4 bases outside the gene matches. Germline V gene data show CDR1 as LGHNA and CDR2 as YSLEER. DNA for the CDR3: TGCGCCAGCAGCCAAGATGGGACAGCGCCCTACGAGCAGTACTTC. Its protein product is CASSQDGTAPYEQYF.

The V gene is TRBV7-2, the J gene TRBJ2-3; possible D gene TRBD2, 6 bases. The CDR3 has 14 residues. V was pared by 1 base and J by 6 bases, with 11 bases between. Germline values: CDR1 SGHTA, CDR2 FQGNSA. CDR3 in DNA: TGTGCCAGCAGCTTAGTGGGAGGTAGCGATACGCAGTATTTT. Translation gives CASSLVGGSDTQYF.

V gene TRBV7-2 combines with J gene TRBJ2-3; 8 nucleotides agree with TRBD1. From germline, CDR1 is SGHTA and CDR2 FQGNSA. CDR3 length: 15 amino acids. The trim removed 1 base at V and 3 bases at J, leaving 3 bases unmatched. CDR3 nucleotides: TGTGCCAGCAGCTTAGGGCAGGGGGCAACAGATACGCAGTATTTT. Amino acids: CASSLGQGATDTQYF.

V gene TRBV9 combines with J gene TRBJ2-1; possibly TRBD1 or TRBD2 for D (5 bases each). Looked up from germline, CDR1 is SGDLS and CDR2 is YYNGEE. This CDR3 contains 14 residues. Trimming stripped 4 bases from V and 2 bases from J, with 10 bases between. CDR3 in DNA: TGTGCCAGCAGCCGGGACGGTACCTACAATGAGCAGTTCTTC. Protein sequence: CASSRDGTYNEQFF.

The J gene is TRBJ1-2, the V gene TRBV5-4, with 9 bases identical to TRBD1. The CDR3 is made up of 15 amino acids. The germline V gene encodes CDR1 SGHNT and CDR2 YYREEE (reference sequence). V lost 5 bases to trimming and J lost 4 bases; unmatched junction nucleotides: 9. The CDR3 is CASSFTGGVGYGYTF. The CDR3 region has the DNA TGTGCCAGCAGTTTTACAGGGGGCGTCGGCTATGGCTACACCTTC.

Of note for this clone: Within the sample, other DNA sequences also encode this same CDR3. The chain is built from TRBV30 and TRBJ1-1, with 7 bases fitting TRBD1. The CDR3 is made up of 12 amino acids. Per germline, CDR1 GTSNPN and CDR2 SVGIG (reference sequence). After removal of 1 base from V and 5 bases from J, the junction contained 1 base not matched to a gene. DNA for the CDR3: TGTGCCTGGAGTGCAGGGGGGACTGAAGCTTTCTTT. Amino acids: CAWSAGGTEAFF.

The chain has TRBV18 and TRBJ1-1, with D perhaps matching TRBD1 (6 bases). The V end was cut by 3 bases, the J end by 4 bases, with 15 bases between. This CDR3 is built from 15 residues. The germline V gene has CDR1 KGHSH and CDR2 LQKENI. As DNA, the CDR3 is TGTGCCAGCTCACCCCAGCCCGAGGGGGGCACTGAAGCTTTCTTT. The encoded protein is CASSPQPEGGTEAFF.

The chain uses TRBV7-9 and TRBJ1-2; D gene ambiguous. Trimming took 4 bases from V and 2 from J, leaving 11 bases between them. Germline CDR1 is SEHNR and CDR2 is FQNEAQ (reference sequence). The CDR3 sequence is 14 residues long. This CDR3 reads CASSSENPNYGYTF. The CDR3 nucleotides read TGTGCCAGCAGCTCAGAAAACCCAAACTATGGCTACACCTTC. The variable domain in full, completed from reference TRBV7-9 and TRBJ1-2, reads DTGVSQNPRHKITKRGQNVTFRCDPISEHNRLYWYRQTLGQGPEFLTYFQNEAQLEKSRLLSDRFSAERPKGSFSTLEIQRTEQGDSAMYLCASSSENPNYGYTFGSGTRLTVV.

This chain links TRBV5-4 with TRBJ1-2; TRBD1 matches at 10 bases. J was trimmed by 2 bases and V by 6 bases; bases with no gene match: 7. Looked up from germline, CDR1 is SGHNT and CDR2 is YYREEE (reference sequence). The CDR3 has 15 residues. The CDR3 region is CASTIRGQGNYGYTF. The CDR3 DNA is TGTGCCAGCACAATAAGGGGACAGGGGAACTATGGCTACACCTTC. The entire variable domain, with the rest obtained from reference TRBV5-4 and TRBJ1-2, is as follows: ETGVTQSPTHLIKTRGQQVTLRCSSQSGHNTVSWYQQALGQGPQFIFQYYREEENGRGNFPPRFSGLQFPNYSSELNVNALELDDSALYLCASTIRGQGNYGYTFGSGTRLTVV.

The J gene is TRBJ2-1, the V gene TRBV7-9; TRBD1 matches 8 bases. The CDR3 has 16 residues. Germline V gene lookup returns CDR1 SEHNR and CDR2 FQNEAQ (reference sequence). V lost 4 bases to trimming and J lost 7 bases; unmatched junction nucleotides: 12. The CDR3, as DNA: TGTGCCAGCAGCTCAGTAAGACAGGGGATGGGAAATGAGCAGTTCTTC. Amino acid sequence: CASSSVRQGMGNEQFF.

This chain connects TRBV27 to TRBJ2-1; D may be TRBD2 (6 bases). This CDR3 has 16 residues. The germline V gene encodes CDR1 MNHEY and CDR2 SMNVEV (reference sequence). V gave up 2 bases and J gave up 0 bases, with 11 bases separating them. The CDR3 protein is CASSLTAGSSYNEQFF. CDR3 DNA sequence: TGTGCCAGCAGTTTAACTGCGGGAAGCTCCTACAATGAGCAGTTCTTC.

The CDR3 DNA reads as TGTGCCAGCAGCTTAGCTGCGGCAGGGGGTCTGAATGGCTACACCTTC. Translated: CASSLAAAGGLNGYTF. The rearrangement uses TRBV7-8 and TRBJ1-2, with 7 bases that match TRBD1. CDR1 SGHVS and CDR2 FQNEAQ come from the germline V gene. The CDR3 loop spans 16 amino acids. V was pared by 0 bases and J by 6 bases, with 10 bases of the junction left unmatched.

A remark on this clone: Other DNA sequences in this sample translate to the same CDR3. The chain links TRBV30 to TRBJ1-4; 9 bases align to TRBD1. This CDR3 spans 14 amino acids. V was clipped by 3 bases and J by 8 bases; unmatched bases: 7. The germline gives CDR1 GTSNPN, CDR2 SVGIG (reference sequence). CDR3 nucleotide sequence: TGTGCCTGGAGCCCGGGACAGGGCAAAGAAAAACTGTTTTTT. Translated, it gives CAWSPGQGKEKLFF. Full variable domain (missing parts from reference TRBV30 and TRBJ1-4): SQTIHQWPATLVQPVGSPLSLECTVEGTSNPNLYWYRQAAGRGLQLLFYSVGIGQISSEVPQNLSASRPQDRQFILSSKKLLLSDSGFYLCAWSPGQGKEKLFFGSGTQLSVL.

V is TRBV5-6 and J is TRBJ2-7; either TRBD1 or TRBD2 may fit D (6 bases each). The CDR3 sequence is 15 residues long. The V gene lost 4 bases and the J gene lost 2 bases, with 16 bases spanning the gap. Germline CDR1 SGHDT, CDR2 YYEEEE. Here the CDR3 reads CASSLTSGATYEQYF. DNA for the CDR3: TGTGCCAGCAGCCTGACTTCGGGGGCGACCTACGAGCAGTACTTC.

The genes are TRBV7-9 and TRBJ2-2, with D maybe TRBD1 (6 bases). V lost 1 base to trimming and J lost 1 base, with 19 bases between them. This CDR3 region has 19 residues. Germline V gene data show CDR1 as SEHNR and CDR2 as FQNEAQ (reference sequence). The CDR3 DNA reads TGTGCCAGCAGCTTAGTCCTCCTTACAGGGAAGGGGAACACCGGGGAGCTGTTTTTT. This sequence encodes CASSLVLLTGKGNTGELFF. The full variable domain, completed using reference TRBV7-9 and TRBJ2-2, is DTGVSQNPRHKITKRGQNVTFRCDPISEHNRLYWYRQTLGQGPEFLTYFQNEAQLEKSRLLSDRFSAERPKGSFSTLEIQRTEQGDSAMYLCASSLVLLTGKGNTGELFFGEGSRLTVL.

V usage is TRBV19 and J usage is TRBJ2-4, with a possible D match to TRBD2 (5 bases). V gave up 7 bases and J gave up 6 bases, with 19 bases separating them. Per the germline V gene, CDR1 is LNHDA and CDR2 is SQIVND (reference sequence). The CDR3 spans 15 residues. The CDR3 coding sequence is TGTGCCAGTACCGCGGGTTGGGGATCCCGAAACATTCAGTACTTC. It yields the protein CASTAGWGSRNIQYF.

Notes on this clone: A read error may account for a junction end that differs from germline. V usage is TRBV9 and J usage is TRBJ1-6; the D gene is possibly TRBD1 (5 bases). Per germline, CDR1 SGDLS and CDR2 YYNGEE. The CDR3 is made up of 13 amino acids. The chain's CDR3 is CASSVDVGAPLHF. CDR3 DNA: TGTGCCAGCAGCGTAGACGTTGGGGCACCACTCCACTTT.

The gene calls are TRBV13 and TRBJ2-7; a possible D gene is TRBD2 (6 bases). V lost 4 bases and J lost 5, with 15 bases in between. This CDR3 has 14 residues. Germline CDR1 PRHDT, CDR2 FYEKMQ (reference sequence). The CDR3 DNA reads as TGTGCCAGCAGCTCGCGGGGCGCTCCCCACGAGCAGTACTTC. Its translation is CASSSRGAPHEQYF.

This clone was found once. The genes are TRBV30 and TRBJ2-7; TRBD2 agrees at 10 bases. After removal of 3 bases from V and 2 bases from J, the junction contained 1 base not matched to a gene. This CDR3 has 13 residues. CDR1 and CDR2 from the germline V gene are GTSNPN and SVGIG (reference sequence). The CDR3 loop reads CAWRLAGAYEQYF. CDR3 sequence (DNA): TGTGCCTGGAGGCTAGCGGGGGCCTACGAGCAGTACTTC. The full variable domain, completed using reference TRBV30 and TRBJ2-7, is SQTIHQWPATLVQPVGSPLSLECTVEGTSNPNLYWYRQAAGRGLQLLFYSVGIGQISSEVPQNLSASRPQDRQFILSSKKLLLSDSGFYLCAWRLAGAYEQYFGPGTRLTVT.

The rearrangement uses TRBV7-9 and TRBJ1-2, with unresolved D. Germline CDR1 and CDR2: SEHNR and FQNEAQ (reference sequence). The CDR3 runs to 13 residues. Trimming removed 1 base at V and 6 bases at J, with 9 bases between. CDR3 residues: CASSLVGGNGYTF. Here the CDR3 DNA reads TGTGCCAGCAGCTTAGTTGGAGGGAATGGCTACACCTTC.

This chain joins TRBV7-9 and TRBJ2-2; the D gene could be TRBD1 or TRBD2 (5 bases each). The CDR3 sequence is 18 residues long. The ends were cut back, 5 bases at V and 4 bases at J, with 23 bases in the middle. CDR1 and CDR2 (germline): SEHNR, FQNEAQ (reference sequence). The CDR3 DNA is TGTGCCAGCAGCGCCGAGGGGTCCAGGCGCGGTCCCACCGGGGAGCTGTTTTTT. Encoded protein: CASSAEGSRRGPTGELFF.

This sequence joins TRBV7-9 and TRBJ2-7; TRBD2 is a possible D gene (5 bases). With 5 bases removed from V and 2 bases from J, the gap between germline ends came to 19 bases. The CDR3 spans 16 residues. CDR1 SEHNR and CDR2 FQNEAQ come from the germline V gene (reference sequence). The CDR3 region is CASSLQSGPIPYEQYF. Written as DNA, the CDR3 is TGTGCCAGCAGCCTACAGAGCGGTCCAATTCCCTACGAGCAGTACTTC.

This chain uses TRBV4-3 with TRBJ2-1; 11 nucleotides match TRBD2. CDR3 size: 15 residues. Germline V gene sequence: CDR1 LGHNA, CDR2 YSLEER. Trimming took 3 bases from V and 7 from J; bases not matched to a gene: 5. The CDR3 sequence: CASSHGTSGVNEQFF. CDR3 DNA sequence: TGCGCCAGCAGCCATGGGACTAGCGGCGTGAATGAGCAGTTCTTC.

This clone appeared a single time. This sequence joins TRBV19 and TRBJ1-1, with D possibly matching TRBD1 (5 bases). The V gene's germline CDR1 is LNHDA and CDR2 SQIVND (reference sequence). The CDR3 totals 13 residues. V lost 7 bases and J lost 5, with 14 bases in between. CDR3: CASKHPGSTEAFF. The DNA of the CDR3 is TGTGCCAGTAAACACCCAGGGTCTACTGAAGCTTTCTTT.

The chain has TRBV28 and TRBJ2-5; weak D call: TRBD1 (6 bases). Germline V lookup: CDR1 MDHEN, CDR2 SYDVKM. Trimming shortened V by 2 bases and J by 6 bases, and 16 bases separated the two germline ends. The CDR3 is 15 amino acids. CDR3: CASSLRGHPRKTQYF. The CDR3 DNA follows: TGTGCCAGCAGTTTAAGGGGACACCCTAGGAAGACCCAGTACTTC. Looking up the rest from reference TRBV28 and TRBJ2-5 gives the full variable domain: DVKVTQSSRYLVKRTGEKVFLECVQDMDHENMFWYRQDPGLGLRLIYFSYDVKMKEKGDIPEGYSVSREKKERFSLILESASTNQTSMYLCASSLRGHPRKTQYFGPGTRLLVL.

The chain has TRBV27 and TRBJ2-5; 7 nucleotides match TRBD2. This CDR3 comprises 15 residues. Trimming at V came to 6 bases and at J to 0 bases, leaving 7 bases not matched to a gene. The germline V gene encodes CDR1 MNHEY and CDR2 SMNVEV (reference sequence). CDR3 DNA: TGTGCCAGCAGCCGGGAGCTAGCGGACCAAGAGACCCAGTACTTC. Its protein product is CASSRELADQETQYF.

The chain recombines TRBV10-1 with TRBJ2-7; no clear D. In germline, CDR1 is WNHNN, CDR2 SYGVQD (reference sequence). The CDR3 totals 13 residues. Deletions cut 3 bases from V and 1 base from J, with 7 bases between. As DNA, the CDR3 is TGCGCCAGCAGTGACTACCCATCCTACGAGCAGTACTTC. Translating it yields CASSDYPSYEQYF.

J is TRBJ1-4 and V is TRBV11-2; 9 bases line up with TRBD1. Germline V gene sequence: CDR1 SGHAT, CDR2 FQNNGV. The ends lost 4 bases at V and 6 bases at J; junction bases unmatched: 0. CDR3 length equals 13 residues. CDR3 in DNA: TGTGCCAGCAGCTGGGACAGGGATGAAAAACTGTTTTTT. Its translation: CASSWDRDEKLFF.

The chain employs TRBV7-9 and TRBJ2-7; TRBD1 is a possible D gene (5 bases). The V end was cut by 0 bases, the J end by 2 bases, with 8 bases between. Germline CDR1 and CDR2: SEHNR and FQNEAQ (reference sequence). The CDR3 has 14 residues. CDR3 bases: TGTGCCAGCAGCTTAGCGGACACCGCCTACGAGCAGTACTTC. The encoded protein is CASSLADTAYEQYF.

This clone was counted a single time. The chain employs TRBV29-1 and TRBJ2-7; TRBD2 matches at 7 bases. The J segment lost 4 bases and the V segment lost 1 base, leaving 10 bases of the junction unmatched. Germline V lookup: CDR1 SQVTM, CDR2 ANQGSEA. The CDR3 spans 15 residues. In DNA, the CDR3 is TGCAGCGTTGAAGGACGCGGGAGAGTCGGGTACGAGCAGTACTTC. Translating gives CSVEGRGRVGYEQYF.

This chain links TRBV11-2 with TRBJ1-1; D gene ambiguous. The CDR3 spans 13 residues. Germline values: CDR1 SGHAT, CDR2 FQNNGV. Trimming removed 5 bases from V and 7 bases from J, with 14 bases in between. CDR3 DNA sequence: TGTGCCAGCAGCGGGATGACGTGGGGTGAAGCTTTCTTT. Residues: CASSGMTWGEAFF.

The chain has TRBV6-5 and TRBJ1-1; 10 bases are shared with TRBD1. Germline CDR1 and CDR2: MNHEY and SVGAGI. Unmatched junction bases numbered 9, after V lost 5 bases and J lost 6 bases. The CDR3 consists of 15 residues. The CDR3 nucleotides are TGTGCCAGCAGTACTCCGGGACAGGGGTTCCCTGAAGCTTTCTTT. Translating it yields CASSTPGQGFPEAFF.